The 5 T cell receptor beta chains below all came from one sample that was sequenced in a study of glioma-infiltrating T cells after dendritic cell vaccination. Sequencing used immunoSEQ multiplex PCR; TCRdb keeps in-frame clones, though not all of them. This sample has about 67,000 clones; 81% occur once, and the top ten carry roughly 7.9%. The specimen comprised blood, sampled before dendritic cell vaccination. Every receptor here comes from a human donor with glioblastoma.

The chain has TRBV2 and TRBJ1-1; D perhaps matches TRBD1 (6 bases). This CDR3 contains 14 residues. Germline CDR1 and CDR2: SNHLY and FYNNEI. Between the trimmed V and J ends, which lost 9 bases and 5 bases, there was a span of 19 bases. CDR3 residues: CARSSGARVTEAFF. Written as DNA, the CDR3 is TGTGCCAGATCATCAGGGGCGCGGGTGACTGAAGCTTTCTTT.

This clone has just a few counts. The rearrangement joins TRBV25-1 to TRBJ2-7; TRBD2 matches 11 bases. Germline V gene lookup returns CDR1 MGHDK and CDR2 SYGVNS. This CDR3 is 15 amino acids long. The V and J ends lost 6 bases and 3 bases, in that order; junction bases with no gene match: 7. CDR3 nucleotides: TGTGCCAGCAGGGCCGCAGGGACTAGCGGCTACGAGCAGTACTTC. It translates to CASRAAGTSGYEQYF.

The chain couples TRBV2 to TRBJ1-3, with D perhaps TRBD1 (6 bases). Trimming removed 6 bases at V and 4 bases at J, with 19 bases between. This CDR3 spans 16 amino acids. Germline CDR1 is SNHLY and CDR2 is FYNNEI. In nucleotides, the CDR3 is TGTGCCAGCAGAACTACGAGACAGGCGTTGGGAAACACCATATATTTT. Its protein product is CASRTTRQALGNTIYF.

This chain joins TRBV19 and TRBJ2-7; no clear D gene. Trimming stripped 3 bases from V and 0 bases from J, with 9 bases between. The CDR3 totals 14 residues. The germline V gene encodes CDR1 LNHDA and CDR2 SQIVND (reference sequence). In nucleotides, the CDR3 is TGTGCCAGTAGTATCAGGCAGAACTCCTACGAGCAGTACTTC. Protein: CASSIRQNSYEQYF.

The chain has TRBV19 and TRBJ2-7; D remains unclear. The V gene's germline CDR1 is LNHDA and CDR2 SQIVND (reference sequence). This CDR3 is built from 15 residues. Trimming stripped 0 bases from V and 2 bases from J, with 11 bases between. The DNA of the CDR3 is TGTGCCAGTAGTATAGATGCCCGCCAGGCCTACGAGCAGTACTTC. Residues: CASSIDARQAYEQYF.